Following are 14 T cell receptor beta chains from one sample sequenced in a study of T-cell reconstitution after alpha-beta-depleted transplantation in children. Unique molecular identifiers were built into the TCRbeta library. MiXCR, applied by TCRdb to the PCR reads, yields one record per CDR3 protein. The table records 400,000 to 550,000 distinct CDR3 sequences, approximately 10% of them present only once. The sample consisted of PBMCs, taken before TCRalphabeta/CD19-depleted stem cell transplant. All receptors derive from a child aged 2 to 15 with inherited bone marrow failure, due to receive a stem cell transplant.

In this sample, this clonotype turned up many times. DNA for the CDR3: TGTGCCAGCAGTCCTACCGGACTAGCGGGAGGGCCTACGGGCGAGCAGTACTTC. Its translation: CASSPTGLAGGPTGEQYF. The chain joins TRBV11-2 to TRBJ2-7; 15 bases agree with TRBD2. The CDR3 length is 18 residues. Germline trimming cut 6 bases from V and 6 bases from J; bases unmatched to any gene: 15. Germline CDR1 is SGHAT and CDR2 is FQNNGV.

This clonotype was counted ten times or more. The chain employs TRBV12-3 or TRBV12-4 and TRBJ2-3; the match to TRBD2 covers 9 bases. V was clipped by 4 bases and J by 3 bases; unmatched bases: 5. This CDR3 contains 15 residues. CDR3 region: CASSSPGLATDTQYF. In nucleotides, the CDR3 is TGTGCCAGCAGTTCGCCGGGACTAGCAACAGATACGCAGTATTTT.

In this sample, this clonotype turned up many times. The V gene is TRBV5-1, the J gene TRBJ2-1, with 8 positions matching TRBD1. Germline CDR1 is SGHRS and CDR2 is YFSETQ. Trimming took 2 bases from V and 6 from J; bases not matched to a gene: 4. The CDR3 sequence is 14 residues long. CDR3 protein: CASSLTGGGNEQFF. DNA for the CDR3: TGCGCCAGCAGCTTAACAGGGGGAGGCAATGAGCAGTTCTTC.

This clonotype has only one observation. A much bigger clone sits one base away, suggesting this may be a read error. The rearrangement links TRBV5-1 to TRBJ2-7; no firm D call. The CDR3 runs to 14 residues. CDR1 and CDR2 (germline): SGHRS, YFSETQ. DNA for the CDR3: TGCGCCAGCAGCTTGGGGGCCAGCCCCTACGAGCAGCACTTC. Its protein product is CASSLGASPYEQHF.

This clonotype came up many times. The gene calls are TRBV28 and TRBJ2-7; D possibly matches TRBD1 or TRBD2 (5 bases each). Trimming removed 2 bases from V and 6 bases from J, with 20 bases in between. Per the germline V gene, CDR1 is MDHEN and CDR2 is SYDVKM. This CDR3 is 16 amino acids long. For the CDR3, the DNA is TGTGCCAGCAGTTTAACTCTAGTAGGGACCTCCGGCGAGCAGTACTTC. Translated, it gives CASSLTLVGTSGEQYF.

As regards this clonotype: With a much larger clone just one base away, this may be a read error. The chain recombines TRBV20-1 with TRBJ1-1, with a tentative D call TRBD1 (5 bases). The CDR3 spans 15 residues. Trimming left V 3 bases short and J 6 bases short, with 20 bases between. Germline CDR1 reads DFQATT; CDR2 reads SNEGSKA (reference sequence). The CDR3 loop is CSARRPPPRGAEAFF. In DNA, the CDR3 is TGCAGTGCTAGGCGGCCCCCACCCCGGGGCGCTGAAGCTTTCTTT.

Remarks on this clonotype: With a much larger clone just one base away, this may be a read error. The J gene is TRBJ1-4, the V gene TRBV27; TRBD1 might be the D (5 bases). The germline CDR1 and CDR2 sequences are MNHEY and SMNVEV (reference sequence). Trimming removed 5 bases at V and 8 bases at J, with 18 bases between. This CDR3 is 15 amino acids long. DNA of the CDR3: TGTGCCAGCAGTGTTGGGAGGGGTGAAGGAGAAAAACTGTTTTTT. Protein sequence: CASSVGRGEGEKLFF.

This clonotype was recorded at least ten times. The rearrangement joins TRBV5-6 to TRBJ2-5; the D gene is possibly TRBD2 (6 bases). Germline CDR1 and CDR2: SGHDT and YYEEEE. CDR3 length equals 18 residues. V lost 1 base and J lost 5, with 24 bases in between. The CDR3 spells CASSLSLSLLAEGETQYF. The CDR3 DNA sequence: TGTGCCAGCAGCTTGAGCCTCAGCCTCTTAGCGGAGGGGGAGACCCAGTACTTC.

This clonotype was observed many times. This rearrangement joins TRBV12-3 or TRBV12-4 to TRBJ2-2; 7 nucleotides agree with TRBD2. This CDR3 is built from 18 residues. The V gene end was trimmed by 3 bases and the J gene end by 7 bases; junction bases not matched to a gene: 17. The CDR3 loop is CASSFLIWAGARVGELFF. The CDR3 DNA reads TGTGCCAGCAGTTTTCTCATCTGGGCGGGAGCTAGGGTCGGGGAGCTGTTTTTT.

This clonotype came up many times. The CDR3 region is CASSFSGYTGELFF. CDR3 DNA sequence: TGTGCCAGCAGCTTTTCCGGGTACACCGGGGAGCTGTTTTTT. V and J are TRBV7-7 and TRBJ2-2; D remains ambiguous. Germline V gene sequence: CDR1 SSHAT, CDR2 FNYEAQ (reference sequence). Trimming pared 3 bases from V and 3 bases from J, leaving 8 bases between. CDR3 length: 14 residues.

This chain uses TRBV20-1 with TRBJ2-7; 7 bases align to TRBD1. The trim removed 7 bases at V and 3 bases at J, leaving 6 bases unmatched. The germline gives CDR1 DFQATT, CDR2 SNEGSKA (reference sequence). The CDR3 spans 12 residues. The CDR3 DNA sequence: TGCAGTGTAGCCAGGGGGTACTACGAGCAGTACTTC. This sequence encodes CSVARGYYEQYF.

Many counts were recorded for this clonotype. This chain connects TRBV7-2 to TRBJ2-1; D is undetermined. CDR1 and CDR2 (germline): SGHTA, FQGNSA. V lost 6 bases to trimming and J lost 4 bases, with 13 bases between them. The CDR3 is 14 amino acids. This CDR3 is CASRSSVAYNEQFF. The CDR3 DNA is TGTGCCAGCAGGTCAAGCGTGGCTTACAATGAGCAGTTCTTC.

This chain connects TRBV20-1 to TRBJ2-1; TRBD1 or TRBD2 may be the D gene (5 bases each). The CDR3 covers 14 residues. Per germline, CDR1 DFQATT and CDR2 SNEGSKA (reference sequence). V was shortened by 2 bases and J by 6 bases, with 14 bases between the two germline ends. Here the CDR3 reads CSARRGRALNEQFF. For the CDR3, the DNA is TGCAGTGCTAGAAGGGGACGGGCCCTCAATGAGCAGTTCTTC.

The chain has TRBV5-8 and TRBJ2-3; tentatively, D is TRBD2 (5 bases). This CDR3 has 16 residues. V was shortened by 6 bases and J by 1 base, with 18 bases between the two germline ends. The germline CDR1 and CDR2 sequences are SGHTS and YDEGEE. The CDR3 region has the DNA TGTGCCAGCATTGTTAACGGGATGACGGGCACAGATACGCAGTATTTT. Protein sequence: CASIVNGMTGTDTQYF.